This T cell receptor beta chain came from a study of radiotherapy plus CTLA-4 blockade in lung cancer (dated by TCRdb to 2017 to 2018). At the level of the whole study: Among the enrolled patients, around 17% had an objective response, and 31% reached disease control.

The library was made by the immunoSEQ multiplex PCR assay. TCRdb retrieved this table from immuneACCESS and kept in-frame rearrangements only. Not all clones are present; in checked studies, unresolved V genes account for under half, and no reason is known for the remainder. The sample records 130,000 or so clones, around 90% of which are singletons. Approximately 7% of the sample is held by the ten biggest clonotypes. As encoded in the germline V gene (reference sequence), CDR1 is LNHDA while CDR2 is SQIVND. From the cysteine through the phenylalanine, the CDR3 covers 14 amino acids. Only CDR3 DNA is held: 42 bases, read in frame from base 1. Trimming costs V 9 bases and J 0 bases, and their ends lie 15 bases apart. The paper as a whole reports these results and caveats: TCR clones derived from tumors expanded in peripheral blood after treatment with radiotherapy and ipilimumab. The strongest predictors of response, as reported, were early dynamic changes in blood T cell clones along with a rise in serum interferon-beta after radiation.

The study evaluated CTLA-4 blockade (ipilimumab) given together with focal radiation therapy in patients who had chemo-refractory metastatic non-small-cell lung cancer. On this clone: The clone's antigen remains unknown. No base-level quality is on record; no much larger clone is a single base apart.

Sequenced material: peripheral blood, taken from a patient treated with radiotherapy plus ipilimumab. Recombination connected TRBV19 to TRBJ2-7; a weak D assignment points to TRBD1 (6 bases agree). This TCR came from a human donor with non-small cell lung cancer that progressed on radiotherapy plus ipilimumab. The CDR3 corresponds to CASKDRRSSYEQYF. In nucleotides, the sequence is TGTGCCAGCAAGGACAGACGGAGCTCCTACGAGCAGTACTTC.